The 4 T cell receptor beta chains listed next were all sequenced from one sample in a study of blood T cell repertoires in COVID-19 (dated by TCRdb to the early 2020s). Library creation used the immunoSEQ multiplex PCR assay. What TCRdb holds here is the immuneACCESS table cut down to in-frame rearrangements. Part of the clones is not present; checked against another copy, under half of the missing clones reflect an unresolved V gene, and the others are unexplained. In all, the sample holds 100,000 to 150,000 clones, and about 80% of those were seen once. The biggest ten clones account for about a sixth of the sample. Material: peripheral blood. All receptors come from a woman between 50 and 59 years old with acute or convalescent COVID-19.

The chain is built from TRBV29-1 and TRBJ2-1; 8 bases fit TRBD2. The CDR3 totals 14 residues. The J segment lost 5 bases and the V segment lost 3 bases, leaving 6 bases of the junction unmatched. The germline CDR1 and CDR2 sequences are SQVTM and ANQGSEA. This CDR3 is CSVEWLAGNNEQFF. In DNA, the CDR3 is TGCAGCGTTGAGTGGCTAGCGGGCAACAATGAGCAGTTCTTC.

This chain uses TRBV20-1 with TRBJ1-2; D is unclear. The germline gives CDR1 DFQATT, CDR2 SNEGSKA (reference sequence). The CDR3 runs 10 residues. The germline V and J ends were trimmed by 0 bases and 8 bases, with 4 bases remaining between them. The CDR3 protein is CSARELGYTF. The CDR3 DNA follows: TGCAGTGCTAGAGAATTAGGCTACACCTTC.

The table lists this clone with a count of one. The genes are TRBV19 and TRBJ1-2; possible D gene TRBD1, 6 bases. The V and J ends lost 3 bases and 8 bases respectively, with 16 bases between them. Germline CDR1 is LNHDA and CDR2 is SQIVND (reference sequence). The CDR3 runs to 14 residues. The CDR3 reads CASSIQQGVRGYTF. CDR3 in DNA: TGTGCCAGTAGTATCCAACAGGGTGTCAGAGGCTACACCTTC.

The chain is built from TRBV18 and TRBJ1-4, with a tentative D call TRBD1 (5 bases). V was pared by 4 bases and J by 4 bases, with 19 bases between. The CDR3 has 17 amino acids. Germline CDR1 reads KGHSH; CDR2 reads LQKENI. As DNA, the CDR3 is TGTGCCAGCTCACGAACCGCGGGGGACCCTTATAATGAAAAACTGTTTTTT. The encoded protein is CASSRTAGDPYNEKLFF.